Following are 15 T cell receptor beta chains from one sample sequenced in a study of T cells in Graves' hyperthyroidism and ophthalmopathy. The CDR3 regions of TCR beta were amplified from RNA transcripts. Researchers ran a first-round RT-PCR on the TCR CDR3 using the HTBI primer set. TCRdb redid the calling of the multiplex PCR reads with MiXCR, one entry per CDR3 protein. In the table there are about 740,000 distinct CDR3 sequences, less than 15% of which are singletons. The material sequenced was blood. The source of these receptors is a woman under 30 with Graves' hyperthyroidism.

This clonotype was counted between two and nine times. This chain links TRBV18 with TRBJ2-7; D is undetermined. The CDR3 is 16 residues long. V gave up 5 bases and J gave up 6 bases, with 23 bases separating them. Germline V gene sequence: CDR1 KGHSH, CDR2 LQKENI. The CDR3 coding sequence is TGTGCCAGCTCAAGAATACCGACGGAACCTGGGTCCGAGCAGTACTTC. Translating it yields CASSRIPTEPGSEQYF. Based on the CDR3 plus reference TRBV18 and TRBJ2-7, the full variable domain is NAGVMQNPRHLVRRRGQEARLRCSPMKGHSHVYWYRQLPEEGLKFMVYLQKENIIDESGMPKERFSAEFPKEGPSILRIQQVVRGDSAAYFCASSRIPTEPGSEQYFGPGTRLTVT.

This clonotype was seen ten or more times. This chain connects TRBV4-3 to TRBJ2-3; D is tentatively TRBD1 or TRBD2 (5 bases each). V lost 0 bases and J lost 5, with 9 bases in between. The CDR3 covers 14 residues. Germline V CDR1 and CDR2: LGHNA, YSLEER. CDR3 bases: TGCGCCAGCAGCCAAGACGAGGGGAGAGATACGCAGTATTTT. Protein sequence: CASSQDEGRDTQYF.

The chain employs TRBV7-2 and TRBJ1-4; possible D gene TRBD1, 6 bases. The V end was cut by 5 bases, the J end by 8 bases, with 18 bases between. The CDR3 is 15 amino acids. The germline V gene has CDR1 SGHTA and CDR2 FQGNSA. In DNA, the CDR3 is TGTGCCAGCAGCCGGCGGCAGGGGCGCGGAGAAAAACTGTTTTTT. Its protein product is CASSRRQGRGEKLFF.

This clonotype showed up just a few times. The CDR3 protein is CASSEYTAYEQYF. The CDR3 DNA follows: TGTGCCAGCAGTGAATATACGGCCTACGAGCAGTACTTC. The rearrangement joins TRBV25-1 to TRBJ2-7; D unclear. CDR1 is MGHDK and CDR2 is SYGVNS in the germline V gene. The V and J ends lost 0 bases and 2 bases respectively, with 5 bases between them. The CDR3 is 13 amino acids.

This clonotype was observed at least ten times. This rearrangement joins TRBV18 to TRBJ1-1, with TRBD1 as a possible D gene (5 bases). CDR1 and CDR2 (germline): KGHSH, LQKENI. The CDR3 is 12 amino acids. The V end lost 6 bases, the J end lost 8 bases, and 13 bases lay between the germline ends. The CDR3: CASSTGAEEAFF. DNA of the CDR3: TGTGCCAGCTCTACCGGGGCCGAGGAAGCTTTCTTT.

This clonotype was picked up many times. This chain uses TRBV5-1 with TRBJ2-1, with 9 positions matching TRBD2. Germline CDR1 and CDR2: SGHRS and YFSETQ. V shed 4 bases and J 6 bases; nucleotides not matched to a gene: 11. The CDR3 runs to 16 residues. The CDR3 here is CASSLTAGTSSNEQFF. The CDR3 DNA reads TGCGCCAGCAGCCTGACTGCCGGGACTAGCAGCAATGAGCAGTTCTTC.

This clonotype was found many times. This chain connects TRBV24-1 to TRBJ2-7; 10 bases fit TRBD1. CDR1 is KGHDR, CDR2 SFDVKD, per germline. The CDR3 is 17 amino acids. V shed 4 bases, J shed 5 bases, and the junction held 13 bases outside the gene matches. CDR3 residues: CATSDSRPGTGVHEQYF. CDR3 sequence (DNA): TGTGCCACCAGTGACTCGAGGCCTGGGACAGGGGTGCACGAGCAGTACTTC.

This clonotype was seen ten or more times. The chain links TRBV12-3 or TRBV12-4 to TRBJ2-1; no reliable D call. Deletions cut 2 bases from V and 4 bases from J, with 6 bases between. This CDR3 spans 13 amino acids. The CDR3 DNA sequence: TGTGCCAGCAGTTTATACTCGTACAATGAGCAGTTCTTC. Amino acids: CASSLYSYNEQFF.

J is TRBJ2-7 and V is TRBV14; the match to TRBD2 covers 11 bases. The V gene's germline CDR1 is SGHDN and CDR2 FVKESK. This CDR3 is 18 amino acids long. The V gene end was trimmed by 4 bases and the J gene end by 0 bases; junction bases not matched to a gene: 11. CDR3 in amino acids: CASSRSTSGDPTSYEQYF. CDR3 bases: TGTGCCAGCAGCCGGTCGACTAGCGGGGATCCAACCTCCTACGAGCAGTACTTC. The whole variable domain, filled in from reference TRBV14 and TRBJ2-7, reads EAGVTQFPSHSVIEKGQTVTLRCDPISGHDNLYWYRRVMGKEIKFLLHFVKESKQDESGMPNNRFLAERTGGTYSTLKVQPAELEDSGVYFCASSRSTSGDPTSYEQYFGPGTRLTVT.

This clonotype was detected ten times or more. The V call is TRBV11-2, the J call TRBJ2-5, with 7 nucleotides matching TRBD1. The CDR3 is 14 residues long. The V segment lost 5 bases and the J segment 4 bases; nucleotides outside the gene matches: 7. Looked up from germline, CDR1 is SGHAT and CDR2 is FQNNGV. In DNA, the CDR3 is TGTGCCAGCAGCAGACAGGGTCGGGTAGAGACCCAGTACTTC. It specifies CASSRQGRVETQYF.

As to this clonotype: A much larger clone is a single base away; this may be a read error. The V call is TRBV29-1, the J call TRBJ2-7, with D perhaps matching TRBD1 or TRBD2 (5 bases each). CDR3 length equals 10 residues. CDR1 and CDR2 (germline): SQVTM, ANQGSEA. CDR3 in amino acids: CSSTEGEQYF. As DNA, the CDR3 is TGCAGTTCAACCGAGGGGGAGCAGTACTTC.

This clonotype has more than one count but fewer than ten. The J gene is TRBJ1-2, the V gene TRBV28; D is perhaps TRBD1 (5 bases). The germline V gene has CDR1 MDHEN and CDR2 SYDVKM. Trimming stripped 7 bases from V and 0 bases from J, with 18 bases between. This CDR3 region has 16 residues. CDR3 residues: CASTLAGTYSNYGYTF. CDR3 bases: TGTGCCAGCACCCTCGCCGGGACCTATTCTAACTATGGCTACACCTTC.

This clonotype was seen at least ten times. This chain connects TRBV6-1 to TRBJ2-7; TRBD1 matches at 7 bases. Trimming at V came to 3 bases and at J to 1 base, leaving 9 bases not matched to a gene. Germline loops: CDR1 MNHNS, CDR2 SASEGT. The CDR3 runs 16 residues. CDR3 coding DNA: TGTGCCAGCAGTGAGAAGGACAGGCGACGATCCTACGAGCAGTACTTC. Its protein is CASSEKDRRRSYEQYF.

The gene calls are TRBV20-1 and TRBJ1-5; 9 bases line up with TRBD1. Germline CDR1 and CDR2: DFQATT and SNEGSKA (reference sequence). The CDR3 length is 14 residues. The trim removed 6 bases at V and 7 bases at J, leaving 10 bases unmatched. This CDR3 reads CSAWGQGREQPQHF. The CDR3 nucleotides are TGCAGTGCCTGGGGACAGGGAAGAGAGCAGCCCCAGCATTTT.

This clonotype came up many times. CDR3 bases: TGCAGTGCTAGGGCCGGTTTTGCCTATAATTCACCCCTCCACTTT. Residues: CSARAGFAYNSPLHF. The rearrangement joins TRBV20-1 to TRBJ1-6, with D hard to call. Trimming removed 3 bases from V and 2 bases from J, with 11 bases in between. The CDR3 has 15 residues. Germline-derived CDR1 and CDR2 are DFQATT and SNEGSKA (reference sequence).